The present T cell receptor (beta chain) was sequenced within a study of human T cells and chemical hapten exposure. Study-wide background: Patients' scalps got diphenylcyclopropenone weekly throughout the approximately 23-week study.

Using its own MiXCR run on the RACE reads, TCRdb lists one record per CDR3 protein. The table includes roughly 70,000 distinct CDR3 sequences, 32% detected once. Time point described: patch test 1, 2 weeks after DPC sensitization. As for treatment: therapeutic diphenylcyclopropenone sensitization with weekly scalp DPC. Trimming removed 3 bases from V and 2 bases from J; junction bases left unmatched: 2. The CDR3 runs 14 residues. Germline loops: CDR1 MNHNS, CDR2 SASEGT. This clonotype was obtained from a man aged 40-49 years with alopecia areata. Some clones in this sample may be carry-over from other donors' samples. The gene calls are TRBV6-1 and TRBJ1-2; TRBD1 matches 8 bases. The sequencing here drew on whole blood, taken in connection with sensitization to the hapten diphenylcyclopropenone (DPC). The CDR3 spells CASSDTGGNYGYTF. CDR3 bases: TGTGCCAGCAGTGATACAGGGGGAAACTATGGCTACACCTTC.